The source of this T cell receptor beta chain is a study of shared clonotypes between healthy human individuals (TCRdb year 2020). Some background on the complete study: The cohort included a few men and a couple of women between 18 and 49 years of age. For each donor, three plates each were used for CD4 naive and CD4 memory, two plates were used for CD8 naive, and one plate was used for CD8 memory. To estimate repertoire size and how much clonotypes are shared between individuals, the study performed deep sequencing of blood TCR repertoires from a handful of healthy adults. Libraries were prepared and TCR repertoires were sequenced by different laboratories using diverse techniques, in order to increase sequencing depth and limit assay-specific biases. Per donor, leukapheresis produced somewhere between about 0.9 and 9.5 billion PBMCs. Summary of the overall study and its limitations: Estimated clonotype richness was generally larger for naive than for memory subsets. Based on pairwise subsampling, the degree of clonotype sharing among donors was expected to be affected by sequencing depth. Sampling was restricted to blood, and TCR repertoires in tissues likely differ from the TCR repertoires found in blood. Higher generation probabilities were observed for clonotypes shared by all four sorted-subset donors than for non-shared clonotypes. When several donors were compared, the shared fraction of clonotypes was 5% to 6.5% for naive CD4, roughly 3.4% for naive CD8, about 2.4% for memory CD4, and 0.4% for memory CD8. The small number of donors limited the genetic and exposure-history diversity represented. Incomplete sequencing was indicated by rarefaction of sorted-subset datasets, despite the large sequencing depth.

As for this clone: This receptor's antigen is unknown. A read error is likely here: a far larger clone is one base away.

Healthy HIV-negative adults with no recently reported acute infections or vaccinations were included as donors. Only Caucasian adults living in Nashville, Tennessee, USA were represented among the donors. CD4+ T cells were enriched by magnetic negative selection; naive cells were then positively selected on CD45RA, and the negative fraction formed the memory subset. Blood was obtained by leukapheresis, after which PBMCs were separated by Ficoll-Histopaque density gradient centrifugation and cryopreserved in liquid nitrogen vapor phase. Purity and quantity of every magnetically sorted T cell population were checked by analytical flow cytometry. Genomic DNA was isolated from every sorted fraction and measured by UV absorbance on a Nanodrop 2000c. Using the deep immunoSEQ assay, TCR CDR3 regions were amplified from genomic DNA by multiplex PCR. Extracted genomic DNA from each cell subset was spread evenly across all wells of several immunoSEQ 96-well plates, with each plate serving as a replicate. For sorted subsets, 200 to 250 ng of genomic DNA, equivalent to around 31,000 T cell genomes, went into each replicate PCR. Purified libraries were quantified with a Qubit 3.0 fluorometer, sized on a Bioanalyzer 2100, and re-quantified with the KAPA Library Quantification kit. Each immunoSEQ 96-well plate was sequenced on its own single-read 150-cycle Illumina NextSeq 550 flow cell. Per the authors' processing: The immunoSEQ output contained only junctional sequences without quality scores, so filtering could not match that applied to full-length reads. Sequences were annotated with PyIR, a Python wrapper for IgBLAST v1.9, and V/J genes and CDR3 were assigned using IMGT germline references. Reads with weak V/J assignments (E-value above 1e-6), missing CDR3, stop codons, out-of-frame junctions, or ambiguous translated residues were removed. A V3J clonotype was defined by an identical inferred V gene, J gene, and CDR3 amino acid sequence. Percentage overlap between repertoires was computed as shared unique clonotypes divided by the size of the smaller repertoire. RTK rarefaction, the Chao1 estimator, and Recon v2.1 estimates of unobserved clonotypes were used to assess repertoire richness. Generation probabilities were computed with OLGA for all TCRbeta clonotypes obtained by the gDNA method from four donors. In TCRdb, the immuneACCESS table is reduced to in-frame sequences with V and J assigned. These tables do not hold every clone; where another copy was compared, an unresolved V gene accounts for under half, and the others remain unexplained. The V and J calls and clone size were taken over from that table, and D and trimming were inferred from the DNA. In this sample the table shows 640,000 or so clones, around 72% of which occur a single time. The ten largest clones take up 1.8% of the sample.

The V and J ends are trimmed by 6 bases and 4 bases, leaving 10 bases between them. Counted from cysteine to phenylalanine, this CDR3 has 12 amino acids. Just CDR3 DNA is preserved here, 36 bases in frame from base 1. In the germline V gene, CDR1 corresponds to MDHEN and CDR2 to SYDVKM. The sequencing sample was made of memory CD4+ T cells sorted from blood. What the cell subset or site label conveys for this sample: CD45RA-negative fraction. The TCR comes from a woman aged 25 to 45 in good health. Recombination joined TRBV28 with TRBJ2-7, with TRBD1 tentatively as D gene (6 bases match). The CDR3 protein is CASSSTGYEQYF. The sequenced DNA is TGTGCCAGCAGCTCAACAGGGTACGAGCAGTACTTC.